The clone carrying this TCR beta chain was recorded at least ten times. Its antigen remains unknown. The length of the CDR3 is 15 residues. Germline assignment: CDR1 SGHRS and CDR2 YFSETQ. Trimming removed 2 bases from V and 3 bases from J; junction bases left unmatched: 5. Per the original data handling: Clinicopathological groups of papillary thyroid cancer showed CDR3 differences that were used to build a distant-metastasis classifier. TCRdb used MiXCR to call clones anew from the PCR reads. The V and J calls reflect TCRdb's pipeline rather than the authors' work. Found here are roughly 30,000 clones, around a fifth of them singletons; the top ten hold 39%. None of the patients had undergone any treatment ahead of thyroid surgery. This sample is part of a study of metastatic and nonmetastatic thyroid tumors. Across the whole study: Patients with malignant and benign thyroid disease provided blood and tumor or nodule tissue, whose repertoires were compared.

Findings of the study overall: Across blood and tumor, TCR beta diversity in malignant thyroid tumors was reportedly significantly higher than in benign nodules.

The chain combines TRBV5-1 with TRBJ2-3, with 8 bases identical to TRBD2. The sequenced sample consisted of blood. This TCR derives from a female donor with papillary thyroid cancer or a benign thyroid nodule (not recorded which). Some clones in this sample may be carry-over from other donors' samples. The CDR3 DNA reads as TGCGCCAGCAGCTTAGCGGGAGCAGTGACAGATACGCAGTATTTT. This sequence encodes CASSLAGAVTDTQYF.